Listed here are 24 T cell receptor beta chains from one sample, sequenced in a study of T cells in Graves' hyperthyroidism and ophthalmopathy. Regions amplified from RNA transcripts were the TCR beta CDR3 regions. The primer set for the first-round RT-PCR of the TCR CDR3 was HTBI. TCRdb ran MiXCR on the multiplex PCR reads and lists one entry per CDR3 protein. The data contain 250,000 to 300,000 distinct CDR3 sequences, roughly 13% of them singletons. Sequencing used blood. Source of these receptors: a woman aged 35 to 49 with Graves' hyperthyroidism.

The chain combines TRBV19 with TRBJ2-5; 7 bases are shared with TRBD1. J lost 4 bases, V lost 5 bases, and 7 bases had no gene match. Germline loops: CDR1 LNHDA, CDR2 SQIVND (reference sequence). The CDR3 sequence is 14 residues long. The CDR3: CASSAQGLGETQYF. CDR3 in DNA: TGTGCCAGTAGTGCACAGGGGCTGGGAGAGACCCAGTACTTC.

The chain is built from TRBV10-3 and TRBJ2-1; tentative D call: TRBD2 (5 bases). The V gene's germline CDR1 is ENHRY and CDR2 SYGVKD. Between the trimmed V and J ends, which lost 0 bases and 7 bases, there was a span of 10 bases. There are 14 residues in the CDR3. This chain's CDR3 is CAISESKGVNEQFF. Here the CDR3 DNA reads TGTGCCATCAGTGAGTCGAAGGGAGTTAATGAGCAGTTCTTC.

The rearrangement links TRBV6-2 or TRBV6-3 to TRBJ1-1; D is unclear. The length of the CDR3 is 13 residues. In germline, CDR1 is MNHEY, CDR2 SVGEGT. Between the trimmed V and J ends, which lost 10 bases and 1 base, there was a span of 13 bases. The CDR3 here is CATGRVSNTEAFF. The CDR3 coding sequence is TGTGCCACCGGAAGGGTCTCGAACACTGAAGCTTTCTTT.

The chain carries TRBV7-9 and TRBJ2-1; no definite D call. Looked up from germline, CDR1 is SEHNR and CDR2 is FQNEAQ (reference sequence). The CDR3 has 15 residues. Trimming stripped 2 bases from V and 4 bases from J, with 12 bases between. CDR3 sequence (DNA): TGTGCCAGCAGCTTACAAACGATCTATTACAATGAGCAGTTCTTC. Its protein product is CASSLQTIYYNEQFF.

This clonotype occurred many times. This sequence joins TRBV7-8 and TRBJ1-3; a possible D gene is TRBD1 (5 bases). The V end lost 8 bases, the J end lost 0 bases, and 17 bases lay between the germline ends. This CDR3 has 16 residues. CDR1 is SGHVS, CDR2 FQNEAQ, per germline. The DNA of the CDR3 is TGTGCCAGCCAACCGGTGAGAGGGGCCTCTGGAAACACCATATATTTT. As protein: CASQPVRGASGNTIYF.

For this clonotype: A read error is possible here, since a much larger clone lies one base away. This sequence joins TRBV20-1 and TRBJ1-2; perhaps TRBD1 as D (6 bases). Trimming pared 6 bases from V and 1 base from J, leaving 18 bases between. Germline CDR1 and CDR2: DFQATT and SNEGSKA (reference sequence). The length of the CDR3 is 15 residues. Written as DNA, the CDR3 is TGCAGTGCCTATCTTCTAGGACAGCTTAACTATGGCTACACCTTC. It specifies CSAYLLGQLNYGYTF.

This clonotype was detected many times. The CDR3 nucleotides are TGTGCCTGGAGTATGGGACTAGGGGCAGATACGCAGTATTTT. Protein sequence: CAWSMGLGADTQYF. The chain joins TRBV30 to TRBJ2-3, with 8 bases that match TRBD2. The V gene's germline CDR1 is GTSNPN and CDR2 SVGIG (reference sequence). V dropped 2 bases and J dropped 4; count of bases not matched to a gene: 5. This CDR3 has 14 residues.

The chain links TRBV10-3 to TRBJ2-1, with TRBD1 matching over 9 bases. Germline V gives CDR1 ENHRY, CDR2 SYGVKD. V gave up 6 bases and J gave up 5 bases; unmatched junction bases: 2. This CDR3 is 13 amino acids long. The CDR3 is CAIRGQGDNEQFF. The CDR3 DNA reads as TGTGCCATCAGGGGACAGGGCGACAATGAGCAGTTCTTC.

J is TRBJ2-4 and V is TRBV19, with D unresolved. Germline values: CDR1 LNHDA, CDR2 SQIVND (reference sequence). The CDR3 is made up of 16 amino acids. The V and J ends lost 0 bases and 0 bases respectively, with 9 bases between them. The CDR3 loop reads CASSIENRLAKNIQYF. CDR3 in DNA: TGTGCCAGTAGTATAGAAAACAGACTAGCCAAAAACATTCAGTACTTC. The variable domain in full, completed from reference TRBV19 and TRBJ2-4, reads DGGITQSPKYLFRKEGQNVTLSCEQNLNHDAMYWYRQDPGQGLRLIYYSQIVNDFQKGDIAEGYSVSREKKESFPLTVTSAQKNPTAFYLCASSIENRLAKNIQYFGAGTRLSVL.

This clonotype was seen many times. The V gene is TRBV28, the J gene TRBJ2-2; the match to TRBD1 covers 7 bases. The length of the CDR3 is 14 residues. Trimming took 6 bases from V and 5 from J; bases not matched to a gene: 6. The germline V gene has CDR1 MDHEN and CDR2 SYDVKM. This CDR3 is CASRRQGSTGELFF. As DNA, the CDR3 is TGTGCCAGCAGGCGACAGGGATCGACCGGGGAGCTGTTTTTT.

This clonotype came up many times. The chain links TRBV18 to TRBJ2-7, with 7 nucleotides matching TRBD1. The CDR3 contains 14 residues. The V segment lost 0 bases and the J segment 3 bases; nucleotides outside the gene matches: 2. CDR1 is KGHSH, CDR2 LQKENI, per germline. CDR3 in DNA: TGTGCCAGCTCACCACCTCCAGGGGGCTACGAGCAGTACTTC. Encoded protein: CASSPPPGGYEQYF.

This clonotype was found many times. This sequence joins TRBV28 and TRBJ2-5; possible D gene TRBD1, 8 bases. The CDR3 is made up of 15 amino acids. Germline V gene lookup returns CDR1 MDHEN and CDR2 SYDVKM. V was shortened by 8 bases and J by 5 bases, with 21 bases between the two germline ends. The CDR3 loop reads CASGSTGEGQETQYF. The CDR3 bases are TGTGCCAGCGGGTCGACAGGGGAGGGTCAGGAGACCCAGTACTTC.

This chain connects TRBV7-9 to TRBJ2-1; 7 nucleotides align to TRBD2. CDR1 and CDR2 from the germline V gene are SEHNR and FQNEAQ (reference sequence). V trimming: 5 bases; J trimming: 7 bases; junction bases outside the gene matches: 8. CDR3 length equals 14 residues. In nucleotides, the CDR3 is TGTGCCAGCAGCACGCCGGGACTACGGAATGAGCAGTTCTTC. The encoded protein is CASSTPGLRNEQFF.

This clonotype was counted at least ten times. The CDR3 spells CSARDQPGGEKLFF. CDR3 sequence (DNA): TGCAGTGCTAGAGATCAACCAGGGGGCGAAAAACTGTTTTTT. The rearrangement joins TRBV20-1 to TRBJ1-4; 8 positions match TRBD1. From germline, CDR1 is DFQATT and CDR2 SNEGSKA (reference sequence). After removal of 0 bases from V and 8 bases from J, the junction contained 5 bases not matched to a gene. This CDR3 has 14 amino acids.

There are a few counts of this clonotype. The V call is TRBV4-2, the J call TRBJ2-3, with 11 bases fitting TRBD2. Germline V lookup: CDR1 LGHNA, CDR2 YNFKEQ. The CDR3 is 16 amino acids. V shed 3 bases and J 1 base; nucleotides not matched to a gene: 3. The CDR3 is CASSQVLAGGTDTQYF. CDR3 nucleotide sequence: TGTGCCAGCAGCCAGGTACTAGCGGGAGGCACAGATACGCAGTATTTT.

Remarks on this clonotype: A much larger clone differs by one base, so this may be a read error. The chain employs TRBV20-1 and TRBJ2-1, with 11 bases lining up with TRBD2. The CDR3 has 14 residues. Germline V gives CDR1 DFQATT, CDR2 SNEGSKA (reference sequence). CDR3 residues: CSARDRLAGNEQSF. The CDR3 nucleotides are TGCAGTGCTAGAGATAGACTAGCGGGAAATGAGCAGTCCTTC.

This clonotype has at least ten counts. The chain has TRBV28 and TRBJ2-1; TRBD2 agrees at 10 bases. The CDR3 length is 20 residues. Germline CDR1 MDHEN, CDR2 SYDVKM. Trimming at V came to 6 bases and at J to 5 bases, leaving 22 bases not matched to a gene. In nucleotides, the CDR3 is TGTGCCAGCAGGACCTATCTTGGACGTGCCGGGACTAGCGAAGACAATGAGCAGTTCTTC. Its protein is CASRTYLGRAGTSEDNEQFF. Together with reference TRBV28 and TRBJ2-1, the CDR3 gives the full variable domain: DVKVTQSSRYLVKRTGEKVFLECVQDMDHENMFWYRQDPGLGLRLIYFSYDVKMKEKGDIPEGYSVSREKKERFSLILESASTNQTSMYLCASRTYLGRAGTSEDNEQFFGPGTRLTVL.

This clonotype was recorded at least ten times. The chain carries TRBV29-1 and TRBJ1-1, with TRBD1 matching 8 bases. Trimming at V came to 7 bases and at J to 0 bases, leaving 4 bases not matched to a gene. The CDR3 contains 13 residues. Germline V CDR1 and CDR2: SQVTM, ANQGSEA. CDR3 amino acids: CSAVTGVNTEAFF. The DNA for the CDR3 is TGCAGCGCCGTGACAGGGGTGAACACTGAAGCTTTCTTT.

This rearrangement joins TRBV5-1 to TRBJ2-7, with D hard to call. The CDR3 loop spans 15 amino acids. Germline V gene sequence: CDR1 SGHRS, CDR2 YFSETQ. Trimming took off 4 bases at V and 0 bases at J, with 14 bases between the two ends. The CDR3 DNA reads as TGCGCCAGCAGCGCCCAAGGCCTTAGCTCCTACGAGCAGTACTTC. Translation: CASSAQGLSSYEQYF.

This clonotype turned up a few times. A junction boundary mismatches the germline segment, possibly from a read error. The V call is TRBV5-8, the J call TRBJ1-3; no reliable D call. Germline assignment: CDR1 SGHTS and CDR2 YDEGEE. This CDR3 spans 15 amino acids. The CDR3 region has the DNA TGTACCAGCAGCATCGGAGGTAACTCTGGAAACACCATATATTTT. Protein product: CTSSIGGNSGNTIYF.

This clonotype has just a few counts. V and J are TRBV9 and TRBJ1-5; TRBD1 is a possible D gene (5 bases). The CDR3 contains 16 residues. Deletions cut 6 bases from V and 9 bases from J, with 25 bases between. Germline V gene lookup returns CDR1 SGDLS and CDR2 YYNGEE. CDR3 sequence reads: CASNPLRQTFPGPQHF. DNA of the CDR3: TGTGCCAGCAATCCCCTGAGACAGACCTTCCCTGGGCCCCAGCATTTT.

There are many counts of this clonotype. The rearrangement links TRBV7-8 to TRBJ1-1; D is undetermined. Trimming shortened V by 5 bases and J by 11 bases, and 15 bases separated the two germline ends. The CDR3 is 12 amino acids. Germline V gene sequence: CDR1 SGHVS, CDR2 FQNEAQ. The CDR3 spells CASSPYGMDAFF. CDR3 in DNA: TGTGCCAGCAGCCCCTATGGGATGGATGCTTTCTTT. Based on the CDR3 plus reference TRBV7-8 and TRBJ1-1, the full variable domain is GAGVSQSPRYKVAKRGQDVALRCDPISGHVSLFWYQQALGQGPEFLTYFQNEAQLDKSGLPSDRFFAERPEGSVSTLKIQRTQQEDSAVYLCASSPYGMDAFFGQGTRLTVV.

This clonotype was picked up many times. The CDR3 sequence is CASGRQSSYNSPLHF. The CDR3, as DNA: TGTGCCAGCGGTAGACAGAGCTCCTATAATTCACCCCTCCACTTT. The chain is built from TRBV27 and TRBJ1-6, with D possibly matching TRBD1 (5 bases). The ends were cut back, 8 bases at V and 0 bases at J, with 11 bases in the middle. CDR3 length equals 15 residues. The germline V gene encodes CDR1 MNHEY and CDR2 SMNVEV (reference sequence).

This clonotype was recorded many times. The chain employs TRBV6-1 and TRBJ1-4; D might be TRBD1 (5 bases). Trimming pared 6 bases from V and 4 bases from J, leaving 12 bases between. The CDR3 runs to 14 residues. The germline V gene has CDR1 MNHNS and CDR2 SASEGT. The CDR3 DNA reads as TGTGCCAGCAGCCATGGGGGAATTAATGAAAAACTGTTTTTT. Its translation: CASSHGGINEKLFF.